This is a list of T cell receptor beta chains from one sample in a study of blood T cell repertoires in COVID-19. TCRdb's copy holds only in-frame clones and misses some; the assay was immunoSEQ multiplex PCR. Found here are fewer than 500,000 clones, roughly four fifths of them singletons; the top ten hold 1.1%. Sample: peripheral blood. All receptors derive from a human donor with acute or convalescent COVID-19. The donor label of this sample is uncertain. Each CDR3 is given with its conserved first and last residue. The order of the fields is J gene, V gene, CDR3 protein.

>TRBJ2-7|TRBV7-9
CASSLKRLSGPGYEQYF
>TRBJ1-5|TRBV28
CASRPTSSENQPQHF
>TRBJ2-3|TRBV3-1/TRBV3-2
CASSRRPVGGRTDTQYF
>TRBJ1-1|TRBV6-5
CASRPTPGGNTEAFF
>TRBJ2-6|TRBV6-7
CASRQQAGANVLTF
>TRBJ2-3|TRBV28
CASKNGGTDTQYF
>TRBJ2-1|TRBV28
CASSSGQPTQFF
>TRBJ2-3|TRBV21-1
CAPERRDGGTDTQYF
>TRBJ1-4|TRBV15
CATSRGEGRKLFF
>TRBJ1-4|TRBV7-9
CASSQRQGNEKLFF
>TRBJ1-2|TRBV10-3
CAISPPYLTGQADRRGYTF
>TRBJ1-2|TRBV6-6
CASSYVRPGGYTF
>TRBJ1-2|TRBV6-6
CASSRKDRVHGYTF
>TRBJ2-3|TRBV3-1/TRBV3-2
CASSQATRSTDTQYF
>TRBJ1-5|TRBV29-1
CSVERDRGDQPQHF
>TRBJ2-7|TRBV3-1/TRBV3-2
CASSQVGLAGDYEQYF
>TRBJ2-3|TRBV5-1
CASSLGGVSDTQYF
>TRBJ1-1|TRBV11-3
CASSKQGAGVTEAFF
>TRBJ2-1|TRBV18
CASSPARNRDFSYNEQFF
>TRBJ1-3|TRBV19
CASKNPAGNTIYF
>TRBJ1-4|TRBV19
CASSDAGRTEKLFF
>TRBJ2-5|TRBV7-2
CASSPRAGAGETQYF
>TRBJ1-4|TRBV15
CATSRDRGRTNEKLFF
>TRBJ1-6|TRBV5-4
CASSLNRGGIRSPLHF
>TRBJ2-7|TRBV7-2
CASSLGGGAPYEQYF
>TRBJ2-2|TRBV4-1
CASSQVTLARGTGELFF
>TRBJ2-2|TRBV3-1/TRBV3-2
CASSHGGLNTGELFF
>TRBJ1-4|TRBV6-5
CATSLTRNEKLFF
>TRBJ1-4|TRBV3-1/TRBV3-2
CASSQDLGGANEKLFF
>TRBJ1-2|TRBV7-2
CASSPRGWGSVYGYTF
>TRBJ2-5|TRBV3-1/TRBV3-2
CASSADPSGEETQYF
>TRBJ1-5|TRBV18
CASSPPLQNQPQHF
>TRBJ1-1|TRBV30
CAGDGRVTEAFF
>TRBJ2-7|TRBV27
CASSSGTSGKYEQYF
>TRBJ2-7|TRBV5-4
CASSLVIGGEQYF